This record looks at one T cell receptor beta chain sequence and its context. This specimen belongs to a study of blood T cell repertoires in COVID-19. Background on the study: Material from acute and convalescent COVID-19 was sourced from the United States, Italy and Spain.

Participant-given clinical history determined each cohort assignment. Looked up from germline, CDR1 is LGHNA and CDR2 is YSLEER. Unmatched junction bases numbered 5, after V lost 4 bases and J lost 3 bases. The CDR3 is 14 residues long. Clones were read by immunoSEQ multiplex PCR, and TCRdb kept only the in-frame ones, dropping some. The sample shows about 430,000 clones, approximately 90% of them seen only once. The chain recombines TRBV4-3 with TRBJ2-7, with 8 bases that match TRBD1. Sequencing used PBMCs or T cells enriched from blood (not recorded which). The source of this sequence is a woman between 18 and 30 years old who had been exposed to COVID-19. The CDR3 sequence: CASSLRDRNYEQYF. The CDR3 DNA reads TGCGCCAGCAGCCTACGGGACAGGAACTACGAGCAGTACTTC.